This T cell receptor beta chain was obtained from a study of graft-versus-host responses after intestinal transplantation listed by TCRdb under 2021. In terms of the full investigation: The transplants that recipients received were multivisceral, liver-intestinal, or isolated intestinal. A peak of at least 4% donor T cells among recipient peripheral blood mononuclear cells was the definition used for donor T cell macrochimerism. To identify alloreactive clones, pre-transplant mixed lymphocyte reaction products were sequenced and then compared with unstimulated pre-transplant donor and recipient T cells. Every recipient was given anti-thymocyte globulin induction, followed by around three years of maintenance tacrolimus and steroids. Samples from three later patients were sequenced in-house on an Illumina MiSeq with MiXCR processing rather than by the commercial service. Graft-versus-host and host-versus-graft alloreactive T cell clones were tracked in the graft, circulation and bone marrow after intestinal transplantation using bulk TCR-beta CDR3 sequencing. A cohort of about two dozen intestinal transplant recipients, including one retransplant, was enrolled, and a few patients lacking pretransplant specimens were excluded.

The CDR3 holds 13 amino acids from the cysteine to the phenylalanine. Left in the record is the CDR3 DNA by itself, 39 bases read in frame from the first base. The library was built by means of the immunoSEQ multiplex PCR assay. For most patients, genomic DNA was isolated using the Qiagen DNeasy Blood and Tissue Kit and was shipped frozen to Adaptive Biotechnologies for TCR sequencing. For most patients, genomic DNA was subjected to high-throughput TCR-beta CDR3 sequencing by Adaptive Biotechnologies. As for the authors' bioinformatics: Adaptive's ImmunoSEQ software was the source of the TCR sequencing data for over 15 patients, while a few other patients were processed with MiXCR and VDJtools. CD4 versus CD8 sorting errors were corrected by removing sequences found in both subsets at a frequency ratio below 5:1. CDR3 nucleotide sequences shared by donor and recipient were removed because the origin of these sequences could not be assigned. To count as alloreactive, a clone needed at least 2-fold expansion over unstimulated cells and a minimum CFSE-low frequency of 0.002% (template counts) or 0.001% (read counts). Mappable clones were those detected in sequenced pre-transplant spleen, lymph node, or MLR CFSE-low populations of the donor or recipient. The cumulative frequency of alloreactive clones was calculated as a percentage of all sequences, weighted by copy number. The table comes from immuneACCESS by way of TCRdb, which keeps in-frame sequences with V and J called. Part of the clones is missing from these tables; in studies checked, under half for an unresolved V gene and the rest for unknown reasons. The D gene and trimming were derived from the DNA, and the V and J assignments and clone size from that table. Across this sample there are 85,000 to 90,000 clones, with roughly 92% seen only once. The top ten constitute about 0.29% of the sample.

General conclusions and limits of the study: Early after transplant, peak levels of circulating GvH clones were found to be associated with declines in HvG clones. GvH clones were found in recipient bone marrow, and some of the GvH clones appeared earlier in ileal mucosa or blood, which is consistent with an intestinal mucosal origin. The conclusions were limited by the relatively low number and heterogeneity of the intestinal transplant patients. In patients with donor T cell macrochimerism, the allografts had high GvH to HvG T cell clonal ratios.

This specimen's time point label, per the study, means: cells obtained before transplantation from donor or recipient. CD3+CD4+ and CD3+CD8+ populations were FACS-sorted from unstimulated pre-transplant donor and recipient cells taken from spleen or lymph nodes. Comment on this clone: Its antigen target is currently unknown. No base qualities exist here, and no much larger clone lies one base off it.

The chain joins TRBV21-1 to TRBJ1-1. TRBV21-1 is listed as a pseudogene. This material consisted of unstimulated CD4+ T cells sorted from spleen or lymph node cells, taken before intestinal transplant. This receptor was obtained from a human donor who received an intestinal transplant. The DNA sequence reads TGTGCCAGCAGCAAAATCCTTAACACTGAAGCTTTCTTT. Protein translation: CASSKILNTEAFF.